This record concerns one TCR beta chain sequence. This record comes from a study of OX40 agonist ivuxolimab in advanced cancers. Looked up from germline, CDR1 is SEHNR and CDR2 is FQNEAQ (reference sequence). Trimming cost V 8 bases and J 8 bases, with 14 bases left between them. The CDR3 runs 12 residues. Sequencing was performed with immunoSEQ multiplex PCR; in TCRdb, only in-frame clones are kept and a portion is missing. Counted here are about 25,000 clones, 80% to 90% occurring once; the ten biggest clones make up 35% to 50%. This specimen was CD4+ or CD8+ T cells sorted from blood, taken in a trial of the OX40 agonist ivuxolimab. The chain recombines TRBV7-9 with TRBJ2-3, with D possibly TRBD1 on 5 matching bases. This receptor was obtained from an adult with an advanced solid tumor such as melanoma, head and neck, liver or kidney cancer. CDR3 in amino acids: CASHGAERTQYF. The DNA of the CDR3 is TGTGCCAGCCATGGGGCTGAACGTACGCAGTATTTT.